The present TCR beta chain was sequenced within a study of early T cells in non-severe SARS-CoV-2 infection. This clonotype was seen many times. MiXCR was run by TCRdb on the 5' RACE reads, yielding one entry per CDR3 protein. The data show 80,000 or so distinct CDR3 sequences, approximately 12% seen once. The sequenced sample consisted of whole blood. The sequence derives from an adult who was a healthcare worker with PCR-confirmed SARS-CoV-2 infection or an uninfected control (not recorded which).

The CDR3 spells CSVGGSLYNEQFF. The CDR3 DNA sequence: TGCAGCGTTGGGGGCTCCCTATACAATGAGCAGTTCTTC. The chain combines TRBV29-1 with TRBJ2-1; TRBD1 might be the D (5 bases). This CDR3 is 13 amino acids long. The germline V gene encodes CDR1 SQVTM and CDR2 ANQGSEA. Trimming cost V 4 bases and J 4 bases, with 11 bases left between them.